The next 31 T cell receptor beta chains were all read from a single sample in a study of T cell responses to AZD1222 COVID-19 vaccine. Profiling relied on immunoSEQ multiplex PCR, and the TCRdb table lists in-frame clones only, not all of them. Of about 180,000 clones in the sample, around nine tenths were seen once. The sequencing used peripheral blood, collected on day 0 of AZD1222 vaccination. These TCRs come from an adult in good health.

The J gene is TRBJ1-3, the V gene TRBV30; D not certain. The ends were cut back, 5 bases at V and 3 bases at J, with 14 bases in the middle. The germline V gene has CDR1 GTSNPN and CDR2 SVGIG (reference sequence). CDR3 length: 14 residues. In nucleotides, the CDR3 is TGTGCCTGGTCTGGGAACAACCGTGGAAACACCATATATTTT. Its protein is CAWSGNNRGNTIYF.

The V gene is TRBV6-2 or TRBV6-3, the J gene TRBJ1-2; TRBD1 is a possible D gene (6 bases). Germline V gene lookup returns CDR1 MNHEY and CDR2 SVGEGT. V was clipped by 7 bases and J by 7 bases, with 13 bases between them. The CDR3 totals 12 residues. The CDR3 coding sequence is TGTGCCAGCAACCCCGGGGGGGCTGGCTACACCTTC. Its translation: CASNPGGAGYTF.

This chain's CDR3 is CASSEAATGRTNQPQHF. CDR3 DNA: TGTGCCAGCAGTGAAGCAGCGACAGGGAGGACGAATCAGCCCCAGCATTTT. The V and J genes are TRBV6-1 and TRBJ1-5; 7 bases align to TRBD1. This CDR3 is 17 amino acids long. Germline V gene lookup returns CDR1 MNHNS and CDR2 SASEGT. Trimming cost V 0 bases and J 4 bases; bases outside gene matches: 9.

To note about this clone: At one end, the junction sequence differs from germline, possibly due to a read error. This chain connects TRBV10-2 to TRBJ1-5; a possible D gene is TRBD1 (5 bases). This CDR3 contains 13 residues. Germline CDR1 and CDR2: WSHSY and SAAADI. The CDR3 spells CASSEFRDQPQHF. The CDR3 nucleotides are TGCGCCAGCAGCGAGTTCAGGGATCAGCCCCAGCATTTT.

V gene TRBV15 combines with J gene TRBJ2-2; 8 bases are shared with TRBD2. There are 17 residues in the CDR3. The germline V gene encodes CDR1 LNHNV and CDR2 YYDKDF (reference sequence). V lost 1 base, J lost 3 bases, and 7 bases stayed unmatched. The CDR3 DNA reads as TGTGCCACCAGCAGAGGCGGATCTAGCGGGTACACCGGGGAGCTGTTTTTT. It is translated as CATSRGGSSGYTGELFF.

V usage is TRBV11-2 and J usage is TRBJ2-5; perhaps TRBD1 as D (5 bases). This CDR3 spans 16 amino acids. V was shortened by 2 bases and J by 4 bases, with 17 bases between the two germline ends. Germline V gene lookup returns CDR1 SGHAT and CDR2 FQNNGV. Here the CDR3 DNA reads TGTGCCAGCAGCTTAAGGCATAGGGGAACCGGAGAGACCCAGTACTTC. The encoded protein is CASSLRHRGTGETQYF.

This chain connects TRBV19 to TRBJ2-3; D gene ambiguous. V lost 7 bases and J 6 bases, leaving 20 bases between the germline ends. The CDR3 contains 15 residues. CDR1 and CDR2 from the germline V gene are LNHDA and SQIVND (reference sequence). The CDR3 is CASIPTFPVVDTQYF. As DNA, the CDR3 is TGTGCCAGTATTCCTACCTTCCCTGTTGTGGATACGCAGTATTTT.

This clone was counted only a few times. This chain joins TRBV19 and TRBJ2-1; 7 nucleotides match TRBD2. V was pared by 6 bases and J by 6 bases, with 11 bases of the junction left unmatched. The length of the CDR3 is 15 residues. The germline gives CDR1 LNHDA, CDR2 SQIVND (reference sequence). The CDR3 DNA sequence: TGTGCCAGTAGGAGGGGTAGTTCGGGGGGCAATGAGCAGTTCTTC. Translation gives CASRRGSSGGNEQFF.

This clone has a single count. The chain is built from TRBV30 and TRBJ2-1; either TRBD1 or TRBD2 may fit D (5 bases each). The germline gives CDR1 GTSNPN, CDR2 SVGIG (reference sequence). The CDR3 is 11 residues long. Trimming took 4 bases from V and 6 from J, leaving 7 bases between them. The CDR3 reads CAWMGVNEQFF. The CDR3 nucleotides are TGTGCCTGGATGGGGGTCAATGAGCAGTTCTTC. Full variable domain (rest looked up from reference TRBV30 and TRBJ2-1): SQTIHQWPATLVQPVGSPLSLECTVEGTSNPNLYWYRQAAGRGLQLLFYSVGIGQISSEVPQNLSASRPQDRQFILSSKKLLLSDSGFYLCAWMGVNEQFFGPGTRLTVL.

This clone was observed a single time. The V call is TRBV6-5, the J call TRBJ1-2; 8 nucleotides align to TRBD1. The CDR3 sequence is 14 residues long. Germline CDR1 reads MNHEY; CDR2 reads SVGAGI. Trimming removed 6 bases from V and 3 bases from J; junction bases left unmatched: 6. In nucleotides, the CDR3 is TGTGCCAGCAGGAGAGGACAGGGTGACTATGGCTACACCTTC. Protein product: CASRRGQGDYGYTF.

V usage is TRBV18 and J usage is TRBJ1-4; D might be TRBD1 (5 bases). Germline V CDR1 and CDR2: KGHSH, LQKENI. V was clipped by 2 bases and J by 12 bases, with 13 bases between them. The CDR3 is 13 residues long. CDR3 in DNA: TGTGCCAGCTCACCATCGGACACTCGGCAACTGTTTTTT. Its protein is CASSPSDTRQLFF.

The V and J genes are TRBV10-1 and TRBJ1-1; 7 bases line up with TRBD1. Germline assignment: CDR1 WNHNN and CDR2 SYGVQD (reference sequence). V gave up 0 bases and J gave up 4 bases; unmatched junction bases: 2. The CDR3 runs to 14 residues. CDR3 DNA sequence: TGCGCCAGCAGTGAGTCCCAGGGGGTCACTGAAGCTTTCTTT. Amino acid sequence: CASSESQGVTEAFF.

V and J are TRBV5-1 and TRBJ2-3; D tentatively reads TRBD1 or TRBD2 (5 bases each). The germline gives CDR1 SGHRS, CDR2 YFSETQ. This CDR3 spans 16 amino acids. The germline V and J ends were trimmed by 4 bases and 2 bases, with 17 bases remaining between them. The CDR3 nucleotides are TGCGCCAGCAGCCCTACCGGGACGGAGAACACAGATACGCAGTATTTT. Residues: CASSPTGTENTDTQYF.

The chain couples TRBV27 to TRBJ1-1; unclear D gene. The length of the CDR3 is 16 residues. Germline V gene data show CDR1 as MNHEY and CDR2 as SMNVEV (reference sequence). The V end lost 5 bases, the J end lost 0 bases, and 16 bases lay between the germline ends. CDR3 loop: CASSPNVRGVNTEAFF. The CDR3 DNA follows: TGTGCCAGCAGTCCAAACGTACGCGGGGTGAACACTGAAGCTTTCTTT.

This chain uses TRBV19 with TRBJ1-3; D remains ambiguous. Germline V gene lookup returns CDR1 LNHDA and CDR2 SQIVND (reference sequence). Trimming pared 4 bases from V and 0 bases from J, leaving 10 bases between. This CDR3 is built from 15 residues. The CDR3 DNA is TGTGCCAGTAGTACCAGACCATTCTCTGGAAACACCATATATTTT. It codes for CASSTRPFSGNTIYF.

V usage is TRBV14 and J usage is TRBJ2-3; 15 bases line up with TRBD2. The CDR3 is 16 residues long. V lost 5 bases and J lost 1; bases outside the gene matches: 1. Germline CDR1 and CDR2: SGHDN and FVKESK. The CDR3 DNA sequence: TGTGCCAGCAGCGGACTAGCGGGAGGGGGCACAGATACGCAGTATTTT. This sequence encodes CASSGLAGGGTDTQYF.

The chain uses TRBV6-5 and TRBJ1-3, with D unclear. V was trimmed by 6 bases and J by 0 bases, leaving 9 bases between them. The V gene's germline CDR1 is MNHEY and CDR2 SVGAGI. The CDR3 is 14 amino acids. CDR3 protein: CASSSSFSGNTIYF. In DNA form, the CDR3 reads TGTGCCAGCAGCTCCTCGTTCTCTGGAAACACCATATATTTT.

The chain combines TRBV12-3 or TRBV12-4 with TRBJ1-2; no firm D call. The CDR3 is made up of 13 amino acids. V was clipped by 4 bases and J by 5 bases, with 11 bases between them. Written as DNA, the CDR3 is TGTGCCAGCAGTTCCCTAATGGGGTATGGCTACACCTTC. Translated, it gives CASSSLMGYGYTF.

About this clone: The germline gene is not matched at one end of the junction; a read error may be the cause. This chain joins TRBV6-1 and TRBJ1-2, with 7 bases lining up with TRBD1. Germline loops: CDR1 MNHNS, CDR2 SASEGT. The CDR3 spans 16 residues. The DNA for the CDR3 is TGTGCCAGCAGTCAAGCCGGACAGGCCGGAGACTATGGCTACACCTTC. Translation gives CASSQAGQAGDYGYTF.

The V gene is TRBV12-3 or TRBV12-4, the J gene TRBJ2-5; weak D call: TRBD2 (6 bases). CDR3 length: 13 residues. Trimming removed 6 bases at V and 5 bases at J, with 13 bases between. For the CDR3, the DNA is TGTGCCAGCAGCCTGCCGGGAGTGGAGACCCAGTACTTC. Amino acids: CASSLPGVETQYF.

J is TRBJ2-2 and V is TRBV10-2; no definite D call. Per the germline V gene, CDR1 is WSHSY and CDR2 is SAAADI. V lost 2 bases and J 4 bases, leaving 8 bases between the germline ends. The CDR3 spans 14 residues. This CDR3 is CASSEPRTTGELFF. CDR3 sequence (DNA): TGCGCCAGCAGTGAGCCCCGGACCACCGGGGAGCTGTTTTTT.

The V call is TRBV30, the J call TRBJ1-5; D perhaps matches TRBD1 (5 bases). Germline-derived CDR1 and CDR2 are GTSNPN and SVGIG (reference sequence). The CDR3 totals 13 residues. V lost 2 bases and J 6 bases, leaving 11 bases between the germline ends. CDR3 residues: CAWSKRGRQPQHF. The DNA of the CDR3 is TGTGCCTGGAGTAAAAGGGGCCGTCAGCCCCAGCATTTT.

The CDR3 DNA follows: TGTGCCAGCAGCCAAATGCTAAACACTGAAGCTTTCTTT. As protein: CASSQMLNTEAFF. The chain combines TRBV3-1 (or the pseudogene TRBV3-2) with TRBJ1-1, with unresolved D. The germline CDR1 and CDR2 sequences are LGHDT and YNNKEL (reference sequence). CDR3 length: 13 residues. With 2 bases removed from V and 2 bases from J, the gap between germline ends came to 6 bases.

This clone was found once. The V and J genes are TRBV24-1 and TRBJ2-1, with D unresolved. The CDR3 spans 20 residues. CDR1 and CDR2 (germline): KGHDR, SFDVKD. V lost 1 base and J lost 0, with 21 bases in between. The CDR3 region is CATSDLRTDFLLRSYNEQFF. The CDR3 DNA reads TGTGCCACCAGTGATTTAAGGACCGATTTTCTACTTCGCTCCTACAATGAGCAGTTCTTC.

J is TRBJ2-7 and V is TRBV7-9, with D unresolved. Germline loops: CDR1 SEHNR, CDR2 FQNEAQ (reference sequence). The CDR3 contains 14 residues. The germline V and J ends were trimmed by 6 bases and 2 bases, with 14 bases remaining between them. This chain's CDR3 is CASSYLSETYEQYF. The CDR3 nucleotides read TGTGCCAGCAGTTACTTAAGCGAGACCTACGAGCAGTACTTC.

The chain has TRBV30 and TRBJ1-5; D is unclear. The germline V gene has CDR1 GTSNPN and CDR2 SVGIG (reference sequence). V was pared by 0 bases and J by 0 bases, with 6 bases between. The CDR3 runs 14 residues. CDR3 in amino acids: CAWSVGYSNQPQHF. The DNA of the CDR3 is TGTGCCTGGAGTGTGGGTTATAGCAATCAGCCCCAGCATTTT.

This clone was detected once. The chain recombines TRBV10-3 with TRBJ1-2; maybe TRBD1 (6 bases). The V gene's germline CDR1 is ENHRY and CDR2 SYGVKD. CDR3 size: 12 residues. V lost 3 bases to trimming and J lost 5 bases, with 7 bases between them. The CDR3 loop reads CAISEQGYGYTF. Written as DNA, the CDR3 is TGTGCCATCAGTGAACAGGGTTATGGCTACACCTTC.

V gene TRBV27 combines with J gene TRBJ1-2; possible D gene TRBD1, 6 bases. Trimming removed 5 bases at V and 4 bases at J, with 20 bases between. Germline V gene lookup returns CDR1 MNHEY and CDR2 SMNVEV (reference sequence). The CDR3 consists of 16 residues. The CDR3 protein is CASSPISGQIVYGYTF. Written as DNA, the CDR3 is TGTGCCAGCAGTCCTATATCGGGACAAATTGTCTATGGCTACACCTTC.

The chain recombines TRBV29-1 with TRBJ1-5; D call uncertain. This CDR3 is built from 13 residues. V gave up 7 bases and J gave up 0 bases, with 10 bases separating them. Germline CDR1 SQVTM, CDR2 ANQGSEA. The CDR3 is CSATENSNQPQHF. The DNA for the CDR3 is TGCAGCGCGACGGAAAATAGCAATCAGCCCCAGCATTTT.

This clone occurred once. The chain couples TRBV5-1 to TRBJ1-4; D is uncertain. The CDR3 runs 14 residues. The germline V gene encodes CDR1 SGHRS and CDR2 YFSETQ. V lost 1 base, J lost 8 bases, and 12 bases lay in between. The CDR3: CASSLLGNEEKLFF. CDR3 bases: TGCGCCAGCAGCTTGTTAGGGAATGAGGAAAAACTGTTTTTT.

This sequence joins TRBV3-1 (or the pseudogene TRBV3-2) and TRBJ1-6; D is unclear. The germline V gene encodes CDR1 LGHDT and CDR2 YNNKEL (reference sequence). The CDR3 runs 16 residues. Trimming stripped 4 bases from V and 0 bases from J, with 10 bases between. The chain's CDR3 is CASSPSSSSYNSPLHF. CDR3 nucleotides: TGTGCCAGCAGCCCCTCATCGAGCTCCTATAATTCACCCCTCCACTTT.